Detailed here is one T cell receptor beta chain. This clonotype appeared a few times. Its antigen has not been determined. Qualities for individual bases were not recorded, and no much larger clone is one base off. Expansion of CD8+CD57+ cells had been shown by flow cytometry in the patients chosen for sequencing. Severe acquired aplastic anemia was diagnosed in all patients according to International Study of Aplastic Anemia and Agranulocytosis and Camitta criteria. Patients had received no therapy at the time of blood sampling. TCR repertoires of sorted CD4+ and CD8+ blood T cells from severe aplastic anemia patients and healthy subjects were deep-sequenced in the study. Patients were enrolled in the USA under clinicaltrials.gov protocols 00001620, 01623167, 00001397, 00071045, 00081523 and 00961064. Ficoll-Paque density gradient centrifugation was used to isolate peripheral blood mononuclear cells. Before DNA extraction, CD4+ and CD8+ T cells were sorted by FACS or by magnetic beads.

The junction carries 5 bases between V and J, which are trimmed by 5 bases and 3 bases respectively. Per the germline V gene, SGHTA is the CDR1 and FQGNSA is the CDR2. From the cysteine up to the phenylalanine, the CDR3 has a length of 13 residues. Only the CDR3 part of the read is kept: 39 bases, read in frame from the first base. TCR beta VDJ combination and CDR3 sequence profiling used genomic DNA as the template. TCR repertoire sequencing was run on an Illumina HiSeq 2000. Per the original workflow: Repertoires were assessed using TRBV/TRBJ rearrangement plots, CDR3 size and DJ length profiles, and Simpson's diversity index. The most abundant DNA sequence in the deep sequencing data was defined as the immunodominant clone. CDR3 amino acid sequences were checked for sharing between subjects and were compared against published repertoires and the VDJdb database. TCRdb passed the public sequencing reads through fastp at Q25 and MiXCR, retaining productive beta sequences. A single entry per CDR3 protein holds the most common genes and DNA from its merged rows. The V and J calls here are based on TCRdb, not the publication. The sample has 89,000 or so distinct CDR3 sequences on record, about 67% of them singletons. The ten largest clonotypes hold less than 75% of the sample.

These data come from a study of CD8+CD57+ T cells in acquired aplastic anemia (dated by TCRdb to between 2018 and 2020). Regarding the study in general: DNA extracted from sorted CD4+ and CD8+ cells had a mean of around 3 ug, with a range of about 0.19 to 27.4 ug. CD8+CD57+ expansion was defined as a frequency above the mean frequency observed in healthy subjects. Results and caveats for the whole study, not just this receptor: Approximately 31 CD8+ CDR3 sequences were found in both patients and controls but appeared to be highly expressed in patients and within the immunodominant clones of the patients. CD8+ Simpson's diversity did not differ significantly between patients and healthy controls (P=0.060).

Source material: sorted CD4+, CD8+, or CD8+CD57+ T cells (not recorded which) from PBMCs. This receptor was taken from a human donor with aplastic anemia. The rearrangement joined TRBV7-2 to TRBJ1-6, with no D gene named confidently. The DNA reads TGTGCCAGCAGCCCTAGCTATAATTCACCCCTCCACTTT. The resulting protein is CASSPSYNSPLHF.